Following are 4 T cell receptor beta chains from one sample sequenced in a study of cytomegalovirus exposure and HLA in healthy donors. The PCR ran on 60 Vbeta and 13 Jbeta primers. The method was immunoSEQ multiplex PCR; TCRdb's version includes in-frame clones alone and lacks a portion of them. Here the sample spans 60,000 to 85,000 clones, 70% to 85% being singletons. Source material: PBMCs. Receptors were obtained from a human donor in good health.

Here the CDR3 DNA reads TGTGCCTGGAGTGTAACGGTAGCAACTAATGAAAAACTGTTTTTT. It specifies CAWSVTVATNEKLFF. The chain has TRBV30 and TRBJ1-4, with D uncertain. Between the trimmed V and J ends, which lost 0 bases and 0 bases, there was a span of 8 bases. The CDR3 loop spans 15 amino acids. The germline CDR1 and CDR2 sequences are GTSNPN and SVGIG (reference sequence).

The chain joins TRBV25-1 to TRBJ2-7; TRBD1 might be the D (5 bases). The V gene lost 4 bases and the J gene lost 0 bases, with 7 bases spanning the gap. The CDR3 consists of 13 residues. Germline CDR1 and CDR2: MGHDK and SYGVNS. The CDR3 loop reads CASSGQSSYEQYF. CDR3 in DNA: TGTGCCAGCAGTGGACAGTCCTCCTACGAGCAGTACTTC.

The chain is built from TRBV7-6 and TRBJ1-1; 8 positions match TRBD1. The CDR3 is 15 amino acids. CDR1 and CDR2 (germline): SGHVS, FNYEAQ. V lost 5 bases, J lost 4 bases, and 9 bases stayed unmatched. The CDR3 sequence is CASSPGGQGGTEAFF. CDR3 bases: TGTGCCAGCAGCCCAGGAGGACAGGGAGGCACTGAAGCTTTCTTT.

This clone was picked up one time. V gene TRBV5-1 combines with J gene TRBJ2-7; maybe TRBD1 (6 bases). CDR1 and CDR2 from the germline V gene are SGHRS and YFSETQ. V lost 3 bases and J lost 3, with 13 bases in between. This CDR3 comprises 14 residues. The CDR3 sequence: CASSSGDLLYEQYF. The CDR3 DNA reads as TGCGCCAGCAGCTCAGGGGACCTTCTCTACGAGCAGTACTTC.